These T cell receptor beta chains were read from a single sample in a study of cytomegalovirus exposure and HLA in healthy donors. Sequenced by immunoSEQ multiplex PCR; TCRdb stores in-frame clones only, minus some. The sample totals 100,000 to 150,000 clones; its top ten clones hold about 1.4%. The sequenced sample was PBMCs. The source is a woman between 40 and 55 years old in good health and CMV-seronegative. CDR3s leave out the opening cysteine and the closing phenylalanine or tryptophan.

j_gene,v_gene,CDR3aa
TRBJ2-1,TRBV6-5,ATLTSGEQF
TRBJ1-1,TRBV7-6,ASSRLSEGGWTEAF
TRBJ2-6,TRBV7-2,ASSSSHRVSGANVLT
TRBJ1-2,TRBV6-5,ASRRDRSYGYT
TRBJ2-2,TRBV5-1,ASSPDTGTGELF
TRBJ2-7,TRBV5-4,ASSLESLAGGEQY
TRBJ2-2,TRBV2,ASSVLRVNTGELF
TRBJ2-1,TRBV10-2,ASSERAGGEQF
TRBJ1-4,TRBV11-2,ASSSIRQGYYEKLF
TRBJ2-3,TRBV10-3,AISGNFPQGMDTDTQY
TRBJ2-2,TRBV6-1,ASSDDRGNTGELF
TRBJ1-1,TRBV18,ASSPNRGPEAF
TRBJ1-5,TRBV19,ASSIPGQGRQPQH
TRBJ1-1,TRBV7-2,ASSLNGVEAF
TRBJ1-1,TRBV14,ASSQVAGGSTEAF
TRBJ1-5,TRBV15,ATSRDWQASSQH
TRBJ2-5,TRBV5-4,ASSLAGRGQETQY
TRBJ2-7,TRBV9,ASSVGSGGYEQY
TRBJ2-3,TRBV18,ASYLQGSTDTQY
TRBJ1-4,TRBV29-1,SVGVRTGAEKLF
TRBJ1-2,TRBV7-2,ASSSSDREGGYT
TRBJ2-2,TRBV4-3,ASSQDWLANTGELF
TRBJ1-5,TRBV29-1,SVQTYSNQPQH
TRBJ2-5,TRBV6-5,ASSGHNQETQY
TRBJ2-3,TRBV6-4,ASSATGGGTPDTQY
TRBJ2-3,TRBV7-3,ASSFSPGDTQY
TRBJ2-7,TRBV4-2,ASSQDWRGSSYEQY
TRBJ2-5,TRBV18,ASSPGQQETQY
TRBJ1-5,TRBV9,ASSVDHLADQPQH
TRBJ1-1,TRBV7-9,ASSRTVTEAF
TRBJ2-3,TRBV6-1,ASSEGSSPDTQY
TRBJ2-1,TRBV4-3,ASGQDRSNEQF
TRBJ1-1,TRBV19,ASSRGTRNTEAF
TRBJ2-3,TRBV9,ASSVSGGELDTQY
TRBJ1-3,TRBV12-5,ASGLVLGQSFSGNTIY
TRBJ2-5,TRBV7-9,ASSPSETQY
TRBJ2-1,TRBV5-6,ASSRGTGKAGNEQF
TRBJ2-2,TRBV28,ASSLRSTGELF
TRBJ2-3,TRBV7-8,ASSLAQGGTDTQY
TRBJ1-1,TRBV6-1,ASLRDRGTTEAF
TRBJ2-3,TRBV6-4,ASPSDSPDTQY
TRBJ2-1,TRBV2,ASEVSSYNEQF
TRBJ1-2,TRBV5-3,ARSLRGQELLPYGYT
TRBJ2-3,TRBV27,ASSRRQAGDTQY
TRBJ2-1,TRBV18,ASVPGQGNNEQF
TRBJ1-1,TRBV9,ASKEVGNTEAF
TRBJ2-2,TRBV6-5,ASKRGGANTGELF
TRBJ1-2,TRBV27,ASSLAGGIYGYT
TRBJ1-4,TRBV19,ASSTQNTGANEKLF
TRBJ2-3,TRBV7-2,ASSSQGRGTDTQY
TRBJ1-3,TRBV10-3,AIRALSGGLGNTIY
TRBJ1-1,TRBV7-9,ASSRRTGVNTEAF
TRBJ2-3,TRBV6-5,ASSYSIRGADTQY
TRBJ1-1,TRBV5-1,ASSLEEGMNTEAF
TRBJ2-5,TRBV2,ASSPGQRETQY